This is a list of T cell receptor beta chains from one sample in a study of response to subunit inactivated influenza vaccine. TCRdb redid the calling of the RT-PCR reads with MiXCR, one entry per CDR3 protein. The sample carries roughly 540,000 distinct CDR3 sequences, approximately 20% recorded once. This sample was also put to use in a study of T cells expressing NK-cell markers.

The sequencing used CD4+ T cells sorted from PBMCs, collected about 11 days after vaccination. The source of these receptors is a man aged 45-60 years who received an inactivated influenza vaccine. The CDR3 runs from the conserved cysteine through the conserved F or W. A D gene is named only where the DNA matches it firmly. The size field is filled for only some rows; it gives once, few, many or a size class.

j_gene,abundance,v_gene,d_gene,CDR3nt,CDR3aa
TRBJ2-2,few,TRBV15,TRBD1,TGTGCCACCAGCAGCCATCCTACAGGGGCTGGTGGGGAGCTGTTTTTT,CATSSHPTGAGGELFF
TRBJ2-3,-,TRBV4-1,TRBD1,TGCGCCAGCGGTCTAACGGGCAGGGGGACAGATACGCAGTATTTT,CASGLTGRGTDTQYF
TRBJ2-2,-,TRBV6-2/TRBV6-3,TRBD1,TGTGCCAGCAGCGGGACAGCCAACACCGGGGAGCTGCTTTTT,CASSGTANTGELLF
TRBJ2-5,few,TRBV25-1,TRBD1,TGTGCCAGCAGTACACAGGGGGCTCGGGAGACCCAGTACTTC,CASSTQGARETQYF
TRBJ2-7,-,TRBV28,TRBD2,TGTGCCAGCAGAACACCCGCTAGCGGGAGCCTTTACGAGCAGTACTTC,CASRTPASGSLYEQYF
TRBJ2-7,-,TRBV6-2/TRBV6-3,-,TGTGCCAGCACTACAATTTCCGACAGGAAGAAACTCTACGAGCAGTACTTC,CASTTISDRKKLYEQYF
TRBJ2-2,-,TRBV5-1,TRBD2,TGCGCCAGCAGCTTTCTAGCGGGAGGACTCACCGGGGAGCTGTTTTTT,CASSFLAGGLTGELFF
TRBJ2-7,few,TRBV10-3,TRBD2,TGTGCCACCTCGGGGGGGCTAATCTACGAGCAGTACTTC,CATSGGLIYEQYF
TRBJ2-3,-,TRBV4-1,TRBD2,TGCGCCAGCAGCCAAGTGATAGCGGGAGCAACAGATACGCAGTATTTT,CASSQVIAGATDTQYF
TRBJ2-3,-,TRBV5-4,TRBD2,TGTGCCAGCAGCGTCGGCGGGGGGAACACAGATACGCAGTATTTT,CASSVGGGNTDTQYF
TRBJ2-7,-,TRBV4-2,-,TGTGCCAGCAGCCAAGAGGACGGGGACTACGAGCAGTACTTC,CASSQEDGDYEQYF
TRBJ2-3,few,TRBV19,-,TGTGCCAGTAGTACGGACCCGGGGGATACGCAGTATTTT,CASSTDPGDTQYF
TRBJ2-7,few,TRBV5-6,-,TGTGCCAGCAGCGACGGGACTCCATCCTACGAGCAGTACTTC,CASSDGTPSYEQYF
TRBJ2-7,-,TRBV7-8,-,TGTGCCAGCAGCTTAGGCCGAGGGGGTGGCTACGAGCAGTACTTC,CASSLGRGGGYEQYF
TRBJ1-3,-,TRBV12-3/TRBV12-4,-,TGTGCCAGCAGCTTCCTCGGGACTTCCGGCCGAAACACCATATATTTT,CASSFLGTSGRNTIYF
TRBJ2-1,-,TRBV7-9,TRBD2,TGTGCCAGCAGCTTAATGGGACTAGCGGGAGTCAATGAGCAGTTCTTC,CASSLMGLAGVNEQFF
TRBJ2-7,few,TRBV28,-,TGTGCCAGCAGTGTCTTCGCTAGCGAGGGCGAGCAGTACTTC,CASSVFASEGEQYF
TRBJ2-7,-,TRBV10-3,TRBD1,TGTGCCATCAGTTCCGGGACAGGGGCTTCCTACGAGCAGTACTTC,CAISSGTGASYEQYF
TRBJ1-1,few,TRBV19,TRBD1,TGTGCCAGTAGTATTCGACAGGGGATCAACACTGAAGCTTTCTTT,CASSIRQGINTEAFF
TRBJ2-7,-,TRBV2,TRBD1,TGTGCCAGCAGTGTGGAGACAGGGGGCTTACAGTACTTC,CASSVETGGLQYF
TRBJ1-2,few,TRBV4-1,-,TGCGCCAGCAGCCAACAGGACAGCTTGAACTATGGCTACACCTTC,CASSQQDSLNYGYTF
TRBJ2-1,-,TRBV27,-,TGTGCCAGCAGTTTATACGGCGGTGGGGCCGGGCAGTTCTTC,CASSLYGGGAGQFF
TRBJ1-1,few,TRBV7-9,-,TGTGCCAGCAGCTCCTATCAGGGTTACACTGAAGCTTTCTTT,CASSSYQGYTEAFF
TRBJ1-2,-,TRBV29-1,TRBD1,TGCAGCGTTGTACAGGGGAATACCTATGGCTACACCTTC,CSVVQGNTYGYTF
TRBJ1-1,few,TRBV29-1,-,TGCAGCGTTGGAGGCACTGAAGCTTTCTTT,CSVGGTEAFF
TRBJ2-7,-,TRBV28,-,TGTGCCAGCAGTTCGCCCCCTTGGAGGGGGCCCTACGAGCAGTACTTC,CASSSPPWRGPYEQYF
TRBJ1-5,-,TRBV6-5,TRBD1,TGTGCCAGCTGGACAGGAGGTCAGCCCCAGCATTTT,CASWTGGQPQHF
TRBJ2-1,few,TRBV10-2,TRBD1,TGCGCCAGCAGTGAGATTAACAGGGGGCCGCGCAATGAGCAGTTCTTC,CASSEINRGPRNEQFF
TRBJ2-7,-,TRBV7-2,-,TGTGCCAGCAGCCGGAGGGGACGGAGCTACGAGCAGTACTTC,CASSRRGRSYEQYF
TRBJ1-1,few,TRBV5-1,-,TGCGCCAGCAGCTTGGAACAGGGTGGTTCCACTGAAGCTTTCTTT,CASSLEQGGSTEAFF
TRBJ2-2,-,TRBV9,-,TGTGCCAGCAGCCCCCGACCGCAGGAGGAGCTGTTTTTT,CASSPRPQEELFF
TRBJ1-1,-,TRBV28,-,TGTGCCAGCAGCACCAGTATGAACACTGAAGCTTTCTTT,CASSTSMNTEAFF
TRBJ2-1,-,TRBV6-2/TRBV6-3,-,TGTGCCAGCAGTCCGAATTCTTTTAGTGAGCAGTTCTTC,CASSPNSFSEQFF
TRBJ2-7,-,TRBV18,TRBD2,TGTGCCAGCTCACCAAGGGAGGGTTCCCTTGGCGAGCAGTACTTC,CASSPREGSLGEQYF
TRBJ2-2,few,TRBV29-1,TRBD1,TGCAGCGGGCGACGACAGGGGACCGGGGAGCTGTTTTTT,CSGRRQGTGELFF
TRBJ2-2,few,TRBV5-1,-,TGCGCCAGCAGCTCCGGAGGGGTCGGGACCGGGGAGCTGTTTTTT,CASSSGGVGTGELFF
TRBJ2-7,-,TRBV10-1,TRBD1,TGCGCCAGCGGAGAGAACAGGGGATACTCCTACGAGCAGTACTTC,CASGENRGYSYEQYF
TRBJ2-3,few,TRBV10-3,-,TGTGCCATCAGTTCTCGGGACCGCTTCACAGATACGCAGTATTTT,CAISSRDRFTDTQYF
TRBJ1-2,many,TRBV7-9,-,TGTGCCAGCAGCTTAGTCGCGTATGGCTACACCTTC,CASSLVAYGYTF
TRBJ1-4,few,TRBV5-1,TRBD1,TGCGCCAGCAGCTGGACACCGGGACAGGGGACTGAAAAACTGTTTTTT,CASSWTPGQGTEKLFF
TRBJ2-2,few,TRBV12-3/TRBV12-4,-,TGTGCCAGCAGTACTAGTGCCGGGGAGCTGTTTTTT,CASSTSAGELFF
TRBJ1-2,few,TRBV7-8,TRBD1,TGTGCCAGCAGCTTAGGAGCCGGGACAGGAGTCTATCGGGGCTACACCTTC,CASSLGAGTGVYRGYTF
TRBJ1-6,many,TRBV12-3/TRBV12-4,-,TGTGCCAGCAGTTTAGGCCTTTCGGGTTATAATTCACCCCTCCACTTT,CASSLGLSGYNSPLHF
TRBJ2-5,few,TRBV12-3/TRBV12-4,-,TGTGCCAGCGGGATGGGGATGTTGGAGACCCAGTACTTC,CASGMGMLETQYF
TRBJ2-2,few,TRBV20-1,-,TGCAGTGCTAGAGATGAGCTCCTCAGCACCGGGGAGCTGTTTTTT,CSARDELLSTGELFF
TRBJ2-1,-,TRBV4-1,TRBD2,TGCGCCAGCAGCCACGGGACTAGCTACAATGAGCAGTTCTTC,CASSHGTSYNEQFF
TRBJ1-2,-,TRBV12-3/TRBV12-4,TRBD1,TGTGCCAGCAGTTTCAGGGACAGGGAAGGCTACACCTTC,CASSFRDREGYTF
TRBJ2-7,few,TRBV20-1,-,TGCAGTGCTAGAAGCCGCGTCGTAAACTCCGAGCAGTACTTC,CSARSRVVNSEQYF
TRBJ2-3,few,TRBV10-3,-,TGTGCCATCACCGCGGGCAGGGGCAGCACAGATACGCAGTATTTT,CAITAGRGSTDTQYF
TRBJ2-1,once,TRBV27,TRBD2,TGTGCCAGCGGAATTCGGACTAGCGGGATTCTCGGGTACAATGAGCAGTTCTTC,CASGIRTSGILGYNEQFF
TRBJ1-2,few,TRBV9,-,TGTGCCAGCAGCTACGACACCAACTATGGCTACACCTTC,CASSYDTNYGYTF
TRBJ2-5,-,TRBV7-2,TRBD2,TGTGCCAGCGGCGGGGGGGGCAAGTGGGAGACCCAGTACTTC,CASGGGGKWETQYF
TRBJ2-3,many,TRBV20-1,-,TGCAGTGCCCGACGGATGAACGCAGATACGCAGTATTTT,CSARRMNADTQYF